The 20 T cell receptor beta chains below come from one sample, sequenced in a study of molecular identifiers for immune sequencing clone quantification. TCRdb ran MiXCR on the PCR reads and lists one entry per CDR3 protein. The top ten clones hold roughly 1.4% of a sample with 65,000 or so distinct CDR3 sequences, approximately 18% of them seen once. Sequencing used naive CD8+ T cells from blood, with Jurkat cell RNA spiked in. Subset noted: FACS-sorted CD8+CD4-CCR7+CD45RA+ naive T cells. These TCRs come from a human donor in good health. Some libraries in this study had Jurkat cell RNA spiked in.

This clonotype was detected many times. The chain employs TRBV28 and TRBJ1-5; D is undetermined. This CDR3 comprises 15 residues. The V and J ends lost 1 base and 9 bases respectively, with 16 bases between them. Per germline, CDR1 MDHEN and CDR2 SYDVKM. Here the CDR3 DNA reads TGTGCCAGCAGTTTATCCCCCCGGACTTTTCTGCCCCAGCATTTT. Translation: CASSLSPRTFLPQHF.

As to this clonotype: A much more abundant neighbour one base away suggests this may be a read error. The rearrangement joins TRBV11-2 to TRBJ2-7; 11 bases map to TRBD2. Germline-derived CDR1 and CDR2 are SGHAT and FQNNGV. J lost 2 bases, V lost 7 bases, and 7 bases had no gene match. The CDR3 covers 15 residues. The CDR3 DNA follows: TGTGCCAGCAACCTCCATAGCGGGAGGGCCTACGAGCAGTACTTC. It specifies CASNLHSGRAYEQYF.

In its sample, this clonotype was seen many times. The chain couples TRBV4-1 to TRBJ2-7; the match to TRBD1 covers 9 bases. Trimming removed 4 bases from V and 5 bases from J; junction bases left unmatched: 3. This CDR3 is built from 13 residues. The V gene's germline CDR1 is MGHRA and CDR2 YSYEKL. The DNA for the CDR3 is TGCGCCAGCAGCCGGGGACAGGGCGACGAGCAGTACTTC. Amino acid sequence: CASSRGQGDEQYF.

Notes on this clonotype: A much larger clone differs by one base, so this may be a read error. CDR3 loop: CACSEGGVSDYF. The CDR3 DNA follows: TGTGCCTGCAGCGAGGGCGGGGTTAGTGATTACTTC. The chain is built from TRBV6-6 and TRBJ2-7, with D possibly TRBD2 on 6 matching bases. The CDR3 totals 12 residues. Germline V gene lookup returns CDR1 MNHNY and CDR2 SVGAGI (reference sequence).

This clonotype was found many times. The V gene is TRBV23-1, the J gene TRBJ2-1; TRBD2 agrees at 11 bases. TRBV23-1 is known as an ORF, though its function is uncertain. The CDR3 has 16 amino acids. The junction had 4 bases not matched to a gene; V was cut back by 5 bases and J by 1 base. The CDR3 sequence: CASSTRLAGSYNEQFF. The CDR3 region has the DNA TGCGCCAGCAGTACGCGACTAGCGGGATCCTACAATGAGCAGTTCTTC.

This clonotype appeared many times. V is TRBV20-1 and J is TRBJ2-1; D gene uncertain. Per the germline V gene, CDR1 is DFQATT and CDR2 is SNEGSKA (reference sequence). The CDR3 is 19 amino acids. The germline V and J ends were trimmed by 0 bases and 2 bases, with 23 bases remaining between them. CDR3 region: CSARDPPTWTEGTYNEQFF. CDR3 bases: TGCAGTGCTAGAGATCCCCCAACCTGGACCGAAGGGACCTACAATGAGCAGTTCTTC.

The V call is TRBV9, the J call TRBJ2-3, with D uncertain. Trimming cost V 0 bases and J 1 base, with 12 bases left between them. The CDR3 spans 16 residues. Germline values: CDR1 SGDLS, CDR2 YYNGEE. The CDR3 spells CASSVDGGGGTDTQYF. DNA for the CDR3: TGTGCCAGCAGCGTAGACGGCGGCGGAGGCACAGATACGCAGTATTTT.

The rearrangement joins TRBV27 to TRBJ2-6; TRBD1 might be the D (6 bases). Germline V gene lookup returns CDR1 MNHEY and CDR2 SMNVEV (reference sequence). Trimming took off 8 bases at V and 1 base at J, with 21 bases between the two ends. This CDR3 has 18 residues. The chain's CDR3 is CASGSRQDSQSGANVLTF. The CDR3, as DNA: TGTGCCAGCGGTTCCCGACAGGACTCCCAATCTGGGGCCAACGTCCTGACTTTC.

This chain connects TRBV27 to TRBJ1-2, with D possibly TRBD1 on 6 matching bases. The CDR3 consists of 14 residues. Between the trimmed V and J ends, which lost 3 bases and 8 bases, there was a span of 16 bases. The germline V gene encodes CDR1 MNHEY and CDR2 SMNVEV (reference sequence). This CDR3 is CASSLGARSNGYTF. The CDR3 bases are TGTGCCAGCAGTTTGGGGGCTCGATCAAACGGCTACACCTTC.

This clonotype occurred many times. The J gene is TRBJ2-3, the V gene TRBV28, with D possibly matching TRBD1 (5 bases). This CDR3 is 15 amino acids long. Germline CDR1 is MDHEN and CDR2 is SYDVKM. Trimming removed 3 bases at V and 0 bases at J, with 10 bases between. CDR3 nucleotide sequence: TGTGCCAGCAGTTTCGTGGGGCGGAGCACAGATACGCAGTATTTT. It translates to CASSFVGRSTDTQYF.

The chain links TRBV18 to TRBJ2-1; TRBD2 agrees at 14 bases. The CDR3 sequence is 16 residues long. Germline V lookup: CDR1 KGHSH, CDR2 LQKENI. V shed 0 bases and J 7 bases; nucleotides not matched to a gene: 2. CDR3 in DNA: TGTGCCAGCTCACCACCGGGACTAGCGGGAGAGAATGAGCAGTTCTTC. Encoded protein: CASSPPGLAGENEQFF.

Regarding this clonotype: This may arise from a read error, as a much more abundant clone is one base away. The CDR3 loop is CASSYSSNGQVSYGQYF. The CDR3 DNA is TGTGCCAGCAGTTACTCGAGTAACGGACAGGTCTCCTACGGGCAGTACTTC. The chain recombines TRBV6-5 with TRBJ2-7; TRBD1 agrees at 7 bases. Looked up from germline, CDR1 is MNHEY and CDR2 is SVGAGI. This CDR3 has 17 residues.

This clonotype was observed many times. V gene TRBV3-1 combines with J gene TRBJ2-7, with a weak D call TRBD1 (6 bases). CDR1 LGHDT and CDR2 YNNKEL come from the germline V gene (reference sequence). The CDR3 has 15 amino acids. V was trimmed by 1 base and J by 3 bases, leaving 13 bases between them. CDR3 sequence reads: CASSQGGTPYYEQYF. CDR3 DNA: TGTGCCAGCAGCCAAGGAGGGACACCGTACTACGAGCAGTACTTC.

At least ten counts were recorded for this clonotype. V gene TRBV6-1 combines with J gene TRBJ2-4; D is perhaps TRBD1 or TRBD2 (5 bases each). Between the trimmed V and J ends, which lost 0 bases and 0 bases, there was a span of 9 bases. In germline, CDR1 is MNHNS, CDR2 SASEGT. The CDR3 has 16 amino acids. CDR3 coding DNA: TGTGCCAGCAGTGAAGCATATGGGACAGCCAAAAACATTCAGTACTTC. It yields the protein CASSEAYGTAKNIQYF.

Concerning this clonotype: A clone one base away is much larger, so this may be a read error. The rearrangement uses TRBV5-3 and TRBJ1-2; TRBD1 is a possible D gene (5 bases). TRBV5-3 is annotated as an ORF whose role is uncertain. CDR3 length: 14 amino acids. The CDR3 DNA sequence: TGTGCCAGCAACCCCTGGGGGGTCTTCGATGGCCACACCTTC. Protein: CASNPWGVFDGHTF.

This clonotype was recorded at least ten times. The rearrangement joins TRBV4-1 to TRBJ2-7; D remains unclear. The CDR3 length is 14 residues. V gave up 0 bases and J gave up 7 bases, with 13 bases separating them. Germline V gives CDR1 MGHRA, CDR2 YSYEKL. The CDR3 nucleotides are TGCGCCAGCAGCCAAGATCCACGTCCTAGGGAGCAGTACTTC. Amino acids: CASSQDPRPREQYF.

Ten or more counts support this clonotype. The chain has TRBV20-1 and TRBJ2-7, with TRBD1 matching 8 bases. V shed 5 bases and J 2 bases; nucleotides not matched to a gene: 8. CDR3 size: 14 residues. Germline V gene sequence: CDR1 DFQATT, CDR2 SNEGSKA (reference sequence). In nucleotides, the CDR3 is TGCAGTGCTTACGAGGGACAGGATACCTACGAGCAGTACTTC. Protein sequence: CSAYEGQDTYEQYF.

This clonotype was picked up a small number of times. This chain links TRBV13 with TRBJ1-1; the match to TRBD1 covers 7 bases. CDR3 length equals 17 residues. J lost 4 bases, V lost 5 bases, and 16 bases had no gene match. CDR1 is PRHDT and CDR2 is FYEKMQ in the germline V gene (reference sequence). In DNA form, the CDR3 reads TGTGCCAGCAGCGCGACCCCGGCGGACAGGCCGACCACTGAAGCTTTCTTT. Translation: CASSATPADRPTTEAFF.

This clonotype was seen ten or more times. This rearrangement joins TRBV4-3 to TRBJ1-1; D is uncertain. The CDR3 is 13 residues long. Germline CDR1 and CDR2: LGHNA and YSLEER. V lost 0 bases and J 5 bases, leaving 7 bases between the germline ends. As DNA, the CDR3 is TGCGCCAGCAGCCAAGACGGAGGGACTGAAGCTTTCTTT. Its translation is CASSQDGGTEAFF.

This clonotype has ten or more counts. This rearrangement joins TRBV5-8 to TRBJ1-6; D remains unclear. The CDR3 consists of 16 residues. V was shortened by 7 bases and J by 12 bases, with 26 bases between the two germline ends. CDR1 is SGHTS and CDR2 is YDEGEE in the germline V gene. This chain's CDR3 is CASPERILAGLVPLHF. The CDR3 bases are TGTGCCAGCCCTGAACGGATTCTCGCGGGTTTGGTACCCCTCCACTTT.